This record covers a single T cell receptor beta chain. The antigen is unknown. Clones were read by immunoSEQ multiplex PCR, and TCRdb kept only the in-frame ones, dropping some. The sample holds about 480,000 clones, 75% to 80% seen once. This sample stems from a study of shared clonotypes between healthy human individuals. Study observations and caveats: Depth of sequencing was expected to influence donor clonotype sharing. The authors sampled blood alone, and tissue repertoires likely differ. The low donor count limited represented genetic and exposure-history diversity.

Donors had no recently reported acute infections or vaccinations and were HIV-negative. The V and J ends lost 0 bases and 9 bases respectively, with 12 bases between them. The CDR3 runs 14 residues. The germline V gene has CDR1 LGHNA and CDR2 YSLEER. The TCR comes from a woman between 40 and 50 years old in good health. Some clones in this sample may be carry-over from other donors' samples. The sample comprised PBMCs. This rearrangement joins TRBV4-3 to TRBJ2-1; D is uncertain. CDR3 nucleotides: TGCGCCAGCAGCCAAGATTTTAGTCTGGGTGAGCAGTTCTTC. Its protein product is CASSQDFSLGEQFF.